This T cell receptor beta chain originates from a study of OX40 agonist ivuxolimab in advanced cancers. Some clones are missing from TCRdb's copy, which holds only in-frame ones; the method was immunoSEQ multiplex PCR. This table has tens of thousands of clones, about 89% appearing once. CDR1 and CDR2 (germline): SGDLS, YYNGEE. Trimming at V came to 2 bases and at J to 8 bases, leaving 10 bases not matched to a gene. This CDR3 contains 15 residues. This clonotype originated in an adult with an advanced solid tumor such as melanoma, head and neck, liver or kidney cancer. The sequences come from CD4+ or CD8+ T cells sorted from blood, collected in a trial of the OX40 agonist ivuxolimab. The V gene is TRBV9, the J gene TRBJ2-1; 7 bases line up with TRBD2. The CDR3 DNA follows: TGTGCCAGCAGCGTTGGGGGGGTACCTAGGGATGAGCAGTTCTTC. Translated: CASSVGGVPRDEQFF.